The 23 T cell receptor beta chains listed next were all sequenced from one sample in a study of brain T cells in children with intractable seizures. The data were produced by immunoSEQ multiplex PCR, yet TCRdb's version contains in-frame clones alone and is incomplete. The sample carries approximately 330,000 clones, 85% to 95% recorded once. Noted time point: blood from clinic visit 5 months post-surgery; TSC patient then seizure free. Sequenced here: peripheral blood, sampled 4 to 5 months after surgery. The receptors derive from a boy under two years old with tuberous sclerosis and intractable seizures.

This sequence joins TRBV7-9 and TRBJ1-4, with 8 bases fitting TRBD1. There are 15 residues in the CDR3. Germline-derived CDR1 and CDR2 are SEHNR and FQNEAQ (reference sequence). Trimming took 1 base from V and 7 from J; bases not matched to a gene: 5. The CDR3 DNA follows: TGTGCCAGCAGCTTAGACAGGGGGGTATCTGAAAAACTGTTTTTT. Translating it yields CASSLDRGVSEKLFF. Variable domain in full (rest from reference TRBV7-9 and TRBJ1-4): DTGVSQNPRHKITKRGQNVTFRCDPISEHNRLYWYRQTLGQGPEFLTYFQNEAQLEKSRLLSDRFSAERPKGSFSTLEIQRTEQGDSAMYLCASSLDRGVSEKLFFGSGTQLSVL.

This chain joins TRBV7-9 and TRBJ1-1; perhaps TRBD1 as D (5 bases). V was trimmed by 4 bases and J by 1 base, leaving 13 bases between them. Per the germline V gene, CDR1 is SEHNR and CDR2 is FQNEAQ (reference sequence). The CDR3 contains 15 residues. The CDR3: CASSSTGGQNTEAFF. DNA of the CDR3: TGTGCCAGCAGCTCTACAGGAGGCCAGAACACTGAAGCTTTCTTT. The whole variable domain, remainder taken from reference TRBV7-9 and TRBJ1-1, is DTGVSQNPRHKITKRGQNVTFRCDPISEHNRLYWYRQTLGQGPEFLTYFQNEAQLEKSRLLSDRFSAERPKGSFSTLEIQRTEQGDSAMYLCASSSTGGQNTEAFFGQGTRLTVV.

The chain is built from TRBV19 and TRBJ2-1; D is tentatively TRBD1 or TRBD2 (5 bases each). Germline V gene sequence: CDR1 LNHDA, CDR2 SQIVND (reference sequence). V dropped 2 bases and J dropped 7 bases, with 9 bases sitting between them. This CDR3 region has 13 residues. CDR3 region: CASSIIGTNEQFF. In DNA form, the CDR3 reads TGTGCCAGTAGTATAATAGGGACGAATGAGCAGTTCTTC.

The V call is TRBV25-1, the J call TRBJ2-3; D not resolved. The V end was cut by 1 base, the J end by 5 bases, with 4 bases between. Germline V gene sequence: CDR1 MGHDK, CDR2 SYGVNS. The CDR3 has 12 residues. The CDR3 reads CASSEWRDTQYF. CDR3 nucleotides: TGTGCCAGCAGTGAATGGCGAGATACGCAGTATTTT.

This clone has only one observation. V usage is TRBV9 and J usage is TRBJ1-1; the D gene is possibly TRBD1 (6 bases). The CDR3 is made up of 14 amino acids. CDR1 is SGDLS, CDR2 YYNGEE, per germline. Trimming stripped 2 bases from V and 5 bases from J, with 13 bases between. CDR3 protein: CASSVQGWGTEAFF. DNA for the CDR3: TGTGCCAGCAGCGTTCAGGGGTGGGGAACTGAAGCTTTCTTT.

This clone was recorded once. The chain employs TRBV9 and TRBJ1-2; perhaps TRBD1 as D (5 bases). Trimming cost V 4 bases and J 7 bases, with 17 bases left between them. The CDR3 has 14 residues. The germline V gene encodes CDR1 SGDLS and CDR2 YYNGEE. The CDR3 bases are TGTGCCAGCAGCTCGTATGCGGGGGTCTCTGGCTACACCTTC. This codes for CASSSYAGVSGYTF.

CDR3 sequence reads: CASSTGTATNEKLFF. The CDR3, as DNA: TGTGCCAGTAGTACCGGGACAGCAACTAATGAAAAACTGTTTTTT. This chain joins TRBV19 and TRBJ1-4; 7 nucleotides agree with TRBD1. V trimming: 4 bases; J trimming: 0 bases; junction bases outside the gene matches: 2. Germline CDR1 and CDR2: LNHDA and SQIVND (reference sequence). This CDR3 comprises 15 residues.

The chain joins TRBV30 to TRBJ2-2; 7 nucleotides line up with TRBD2. Unmatched junction bases numbered 1, after V lost 2 bases and J lost 1 base. This CDR3 spans 14 amino acids. Germline loops: CDR1 GTSNPN, CDR2 SVGIG (reference sequence). CDR3 coding DNA: TGTGCCTGGAGTCCGGGGGGGAACACCGGGGAGCTGTTTTTT. Translation: CAWSPGGNTGELFF. Variable domain in full (rest from reference TRBV30 and TRBJ2-2): SQTIHQWPATLVQPVGSPLSLECTVEGTSNPNLYWYRQAAGRGLQLLFYSVGIGQISSEVPQNLSASRPQDRQFILSSKKLLLSDSGFYLCAWSPGGNTGELFFGEGSRLTVL.

The V gene is TRBV14, the J gene TRBJ1-6; D is ambiguous. V shed 11 bases and J shed 10 bases, with 15 bases lying between them. CDR3 size: 12 residues. The V gene's germline CDR1 is SGHDN and CDR2 FVKESK. The CDR3 is CALMGICSPLHF. Here the CDR3 DNA reads TGTGCCCTCATGGGGATTTGCTCACCCCTCCACTTT.

The J gene is TRBJ2-2, the V gene TRBV3-1 (or the pseudogene TRBV3-2), with D possibly TRBD2 on 5 matching bases. The CDR3 contains 14 residues. Germline V gene sequence: CDR1 LGHDT, CDR2 YNNKEL (reference sequence). Between the trimmed V and J ends, which lost 2 bases and 7 bases, there was a span of 11 bases. CDR3 residues: CASSQLEVRGELFF. CDR3 in DNA: TGTGCCAGCAGCCAATTGGAGGTTCGCGGGGAGCTGTTTTTT.

The chain is built from TRBV6-6 and TRBJ1-2, with D tentatively TRBD1 (6 bases). This CDR3 is 14 amino acids long. Germline V gives CDR1 MNHNY, CDR2 SVGAGI (reference sequence). The V and J ends lost 5 bases and 1 base respectively, with 11 bases between them. CDR3 bases: TGTGCCAGCAGTCTAGGGGGGGGTAACTATGGCTACACCTTC. Protein product: CASSLGGGNYGYTF.

The gene calls are TRBV12-3 or TRBV12-4 and TRBJ1-2; D is unclear. Trimming stripped 3 bases from V and 1 base from J, with 6 bases between. This CDR3 is 13 amino acids long. CDR3 protein: CASSLEFNYGYTF. CDR3 bases: TGTGCCAGCAGTTTGGAGTTTAACTATGGCTACACCTTC.

The V and J genes are TRBV12-3 or TRBV12-4 and TRBJ2-7; 7 nucleotides line up with TRBD1. Trimming at V came to 4 bases and at J to 4 bases, leaving 1 base not matched to a gene. This CDR3 contains 12 residues. CDR3 region: CASSYRGYEQYF. CDR3 in DNA: TGTGCCAGCAGTTACAGGGGTTACGAGCAGTACTTC.

The rearrangement joins TRBV19 to TRBJ1-2; D is uncertain. This CDR3 contains 13 residues. V was cut by 4 bases and J by 7 bases, with 13 bases left in between. Germline assignment: CDR1 LNHDA and CDR2 SQIVND (reference sequence). The DNA of the CDR3 is TGTGCCAGTAGTACCCCTGACAAGGCTGGCTACACCTTC. It translates to CASSTPDKAGYTF.

This clone was seen just once. The J gene is TRBJ2-1, the V gene TRBV5-4, with TRBD2 as a possible D gene (7 bases). This CDR3 region has 16 residues. Deletions cut 0 bases from V and 8 bases from J, with 18 bases between. CDR1 SGHNT and CDR2 YYREEE come from the germline V gene (reference sequence). For the CDR3, the DNA is TGTGCCAGCAGCTTGGAGGGGGGGGGCTTAGTTCATGAGCAGTTCTTC. Translated, it gives CASSLEGGGLVHEQFF.

This rearrangement joins TRBV14 to TRBJ2-7; the match to TRBD1 covers 7 bases. The CDR3 loop spans 15 amino acids. V lost 0 bases, J lost 2 bases, and 4 bases stayed unmatched. The germline V gene has CDR1 SGHDN and CDR2 FVKESK. CDR3 bases: TGTGCCAGCAGCCAAGAAGTTGGGACAGCCTACGAGCAGTACTTC. Translation: CASSQEVGTAYEQYF.

The chain couples TRBV3-1 (or the pseudogene TRBV3-2) to TRBJ2-1, with 9 nucleotides matching TRBD2. V dropped 4 bases and J dropped 9; count of bases not matched to a gene: 19. The CDR3 has 18 amino acids. Germline V gives CDR1 LGHDT, CDR2 YNNKEL (reference sequence). Here the CDR3 DNA reads TGTGCCAGCAGCCGCACCGTATCGCGGGGGGGCGGCATGGGTGAGCAGTTCTTC. Protein: CASSRTVSRGGGMGEQFF.

The V call is TRBV6-6, the J call TRBJ1-2; no definite D call. The V end was cut by 5 bases, the J end by 1 base, with 11 bases between. Per the germline V gene, CDR1 is MNHNY and CDR2 is SVGAGI (reference sequence). This CDR3 contains 14 residues. In DNA form, the CDR3 reads TGTGCCAGCAGTCCCCTTTGGGATAACTATGGCTACACCTTC. Its translation: CASSPLWDNYGYTF.

The chain couples TRBV7-3 to TRBJ2-1; D is ambiguous. V gave up 4 bases and J gave up 5 bases, with 9 bases separating them. CDR1 and CDR2 (germline): SGHTA, FQGTGA. The CDR3 has 13 residues. This CDR3 is CASSWTLNNEQFF. The CDR3 nucleotides are TGTGCCAGCAGCTGGACCTTAAACAATGAGCAGTTCTTC.

The chain has TRBV7-9 and TRBJ2-2, with 12 bases identical to TRBD2. CDR3 length: 18 amino acids. Trimming took 1 base from V and 6 from J; bases not matched to a gene: 9. Germline V gene data show CDR1 as SEHNR and CDR2 as FQNEAQ (reference sequence). DNA of the CDR3: TGTGCCAGCAGCTTAGTACGGGCTAGCGGGAGGGCCGCCGGGGAGCTGTTTTTT. Translation: CASSLVRASGRAAGELFF.

This clone has only one observation. Sequence at one end of the junction differs from germline and may be a read error. The rearrangement links TRBV2 to TRBJ1-2; no firm D call. CDR1 and CDR2 (germline): SNHLY, FYNNEI. CDR3 length: 16 amino acids. The CDR3 sequence is CASREEGFLRIYGYTF. The DNA for the CDR3 is TGTGCCAGCAGAGAAGAGGGCTTCCTCCGTATATATGGCTACACCTTC.

This clone was seen a few times. The chain combines TRBV19 with TRBJ1-5; possibly TRBD1 for D (5 bases). CDR3 length: 13 amino acids. Per germline, CDR1 LNHDA and CDR2 SQIVND (reference sequence). Trimming stripped 10 bases from V and 5 bases from J, with 15 bases between. The CDR3 here is CATRDLGDQPQHF. CDR3 sequence (DNA): TGTGCCACCCGGGACCTCGGTGATCAGCCCCAGCATTTT.

The CDR3 region has the DNA TGTGCCTCGCAGGGTCGGGGCGATCAGCCCCAGCATTTT. Translating gives CASQGRGDQPQHF. V gene TRBV24-1 combines with J gene TRBJ1-5; possible D gene TRBD1, 5 bases. There are 13 residues in the CDR3. Germline values: CDR1 KGHDR, CDR2 SFDVKD. Deletions cut 12 bases from V and 5 bases from J, with 16 bases between.